The next 29 T cell receptor beta chains were all read from a single sample in a study of siplizumab effects on memory and regulatory T cells. Sequencing was performed with immunoSEQ multiplex PCR; in TCRdb, only in-frame clones are kept and a portion is missing. The sample yields about 60,000 clones, approximately 87% seen once. Sequenced: memory CD4+ T cells sorted from blood. The receptors originated from a human donor in good health.

DNA for the CDR3: TGTGCCAGCAGTACGCAGTGGAGGGAAGAAGGGAACGAGCAGTACTTC. This sequence encodes CASSTQWREEGNEQYF. The chain joins TRBV27 to TRBJ2-7; the D gene is possibly TRBD2 (6 bases). Per the germline V gene, CDR1 is MNHEY and CDR2 is SMNVEV (reference sequence). The length of the CDR3 is 16 residues. The germline V and J ends were trimmed by 5 bases and 5 bases, with 22 bases remaining between them.

The genes are TRBV28 and TRBJ1-2; 11 bases align to TRBD1. The CDR3 has 14 residues. The germline gives CDR1 MDHEN, CDR2 SYDVKM. J was trimmed by 7 bases and V by 4 bases; bases with no gene match: 5. The CDR3 DNA is TGTGCCAGCAGTTCTGGACAGGGGGCCTCTGGCTACACCTTC. Amino acid sequence: CASSSGQGASGYTF.

This clone appeared a single time. This sequence joins TRBV5-6 and TRBJ2-1; D gene uncertain. CDR3 length: 15 amino acids. Looked up from germline, CDR1 is SGHDT and CDR2 is YYEEEE. Trimming removed 0 bases at V and 0 bases at J, with 7 bases between. DNA of the CDR3: TGTGCCAGCAGCTTGGGGCCGAGCTCCTACAATGAGCAGTTCTTC. Its protein product is CASSLGPSSYNEQFF.

The chain is built from TRBV30 and TRBJ1-5; 7 nucleotides match TRBD1. CDR1 and CDR2 from the germline V gene are GTSNPN and SVGIG (reference sequence). The CDR3 totals 15 residues. The J segment lost 4 bases and the V segment lost 4 bases, leaving 10 bases of the junction unmatched. CDR3 nucleotide sequence: TGTGCCTGGACCCACAGGGGAGGACAAAATCAGCCCCAGCATTTT. It encodes CAWTHRGGQNQPQHF.

The rearrangement uses TRBV5-1 and TRBJ2-3; no clear D gene. The germline gives CDR1 SGHRS, CDR2 YFSETQ. V was trimmed by 0 bases and J by 4 bases, leaving 15 bases between them. The CDR3 loop spans 16 amino acids. The CDR3 region is CASSLASGYSADTQYF. CDR3 coding DNA: TGCGCCAGCAGCTTGGCCAGTGGTTATAGTGCAGATACGCAGTATTTT.

This clone was found a few times. This rearrangement joins TRBV19 to TRBJ2-1, with TRBD1 as a possible D gene (5 bases). This CDR3 region has 14 residues. Looked up from germline, CDR1 is LNHDA and CDR2 is SQIVND (reference sequence). V lost 4 bases to trimming and J lost 9 bases, with 16 bases between them. In nucleotides, the CDR3 is TGTGCCAGTAGTACCTGGGCAGGGCCAGGTGAGCAGTTCTTC. Translated: CASSTWAGPGEQFF. Drawing the rest from reference TRBV19 and TRBJ2-1, the complete variable domain is DGGITQSPKYLFRKEGQNVTLSCEQNLNHDAMYWYRQDPGQGLRLIYYSQIVNDFQKGDIAEGYSVSREKKESFPLTVTSAQKNPTAFYLCASSTWAGPGEQFFGPGTRLTVL.

In this sample, this clone turned up once. This rearrangement joins TRBV12-5 to TRBJ2-2; TRBD2 agrees at 9 bases. V trimming: 7 bases; J trimming: 5 bases; junction bases outside the gene matches: 8. The length of the CDR3 is 15 residues. Germline V lookup: CDR1 LGHNT, CDR2 FRNRAP. The CDR3 DNA sequence: TGTGCTAGTGCCATGGTTCTAGCGGGGACCGGGGAGCTGTTTTTT. Protein product: CASAMVLAGTGELFF.

The gene calls are TRBV6-6 and TRBJ2-3; 10 bases fit TRBD2. V dropped 4 bases and J dropped 3; count of bases not matched to a gene: 4. CDR1 and CDR2 (germline): MNHNY, SVGAGI (reference sequence). This CDR3 has 15 amino acids. In DNA, the CDR3 is TGTGCCAGCAGTTCCTCTAGCGGGGGAACAGATACGCAGTATTTT. Protein product: CASSSSSGGTDTQYF.

The V gene is TRBV6-5, the J gene TRBJ2-7; no clear D gene. V gave up 1 base and J gave up 4 bases, with 2 bases separating them. The CDR3 covers 11 residues. Looked up from germline, CDR1 is MNHEY and CDR2 is SVGAGI. The CDR3 here is CASSYWYEQYF. CDR3 nucleotide sequence: TGTGCCAGCAGTTACTGGTACGAGCAGTACTTC.

V and J are TRBV20-1 and TRBJ1-6; no definite D call. The V and J ends lost 2 bases and 8 bases respectively, with 4 bases between them. This CDR3 is built from 11 residues. CDR1 and CDR2 (germline): DFQATT, SNEGSKA (reference sequence). CDR3 amino acids: CSARRDSPLHF. In nucleotides, the CDR3 is TGCAGTGCTAGAAGGGATTCACCCCTCCACTTT.

The chain employs TRBV2 and TRBJ2-7; 11 positions agree with TRBD2. The V gene end was trimmed by 8 bases and the J gene end by 5 bases; junction bases not matched to a gene: 8. Looked up from germline, CDR1 is SNHLY and CDR2 is FYNNEI. CDR3 length: 14 residues. In nucleotides, the CDR3 is TGTGCCAGCCTACGGCTAGCGGGGGGAGACGAGCAGTACTTC. Translated: CASLRLAGGDEQYF.

This chain uses TRBV6-9 with TRBJ1-4; D unresolved. This CDR3 region has 14 residues. Germline V gene sequence: CDR1 MNHGY, CDR2 SVAAGI. Trimming left V 2 bases short and J 5 bases short, with 9 bases between. DNA of the CDR3: TGTGCCAGCAGTTATGTAGTGGGGAATGAAAAACTGTTTTTT. It yields the protein CASSYVVGNEKLFF.

J is TRBJ2-3 and V is TRBV4-1, with D possibly being TRBD1 or TRBD2 (5 bases each). The CDR3 contains 17 residues. V was cut by 4 bases and J by 3 bases, with 20 bases left in between. From germline, CDR1 is MGHRA and CDR2 YSYEKL. In DNA form, the CDR3 reads TGCGCCAGCAGCCTACATACTCTGAGGGGACGAACAGATACGCAGTATTTT. Translated, it gives CASSLHTLRGRTDTQYF.

The rearrangement joins TRBV6-1 to TRBJ1-4; 7 bases agree with TRBD1. In germline, CDR1 is MNHNS, CDR2 SASEGT. CDR3 length equals 15 residues. With V trimmed by 3 bases and J by 5 bases, 6 bases remained unmatched. The CDR3 reads CASSDMTGNNEKLFF. CDR3 DNA: TGTGCCAGCAGTGACATGACAGGGAACAATGAAAAACTGTTTTTT.

The rearrangement joins TRBV7-9 to TRBJ2-7; D is undetermined. Trimming took off 3 bases at V and 3 bases at J, with 12 bases between the two ends. The CDR3 runs 14 residues. Germline V gene lookup returns CDR1 SEHNR and CDR2 FQNEAQ (reference sequence). CDR3 in amino acids: CASSFWAVNYEQYF. CDR3 DNA sequence: TGTGCCAGCAGCTTTTGGGCGGTGAACTACGAGCAGTACTTC.

V and J are TRBV2 and TRBJ2-2, with TRBD1 identical over 8 bases. J gave up 6 bases and V 1 base, and 10 bases lay outside the gene matches. The V gene's germline CDR1 is SNHLY and CDR2 FYNNEI. CDR3 length equals 17 residues. The CDR3 DNA sequence: TGTGCCAGCAGTGAAGGTTCAGGGGGCGCGTTCGCCGGGGAGCTGTTTTTT. It specifies CASSEGSGGAFAGELFF.

This chain uses TRBV10-3 with TRBJ1-4; maybe TRBD1 (5 bases). The CDR3 totals 16 residues. The V end was cut by 5 bases, the J end by 0 bases, with 13 bases between. Germline values: CDR1 ENHRY, CDR2 SYGVKD. The CDR3 nucleotides are TGTGCCATCAGTCCCACAACAGGCTCAACTAATGAAAAACTGTTTTTT. Its protein is CAISPTTGSTNEKLFF.

This clone occurred a few times. CDR3 sequence: CASTPDLYPYEQYF. The CDR3 DNA is TGTGCCAGCACCCCCGACCTGTACCCCTACGAGCAGTACTTC. The genes are TRBV6-5 and TRBJ2-7; D is ambiguous. The ends were cut back, 7 bases at V and 2 bases at J, with 15 bases in the middle. The CDR3 is 14 residues long. Germline-derived CDR1 and CDR2 are MNHEY and SVGAGI.

This sequence joins TRBV7-9 and TRBJ2-1, with D possibly TRBD2 on 5 matching bases. This CDR3 comprises 17 residues. V shed 0 bases and J shed 1 base, with 13 bases lying between them. Germline V lookup: CDR1 SEHNR, CDR2 FQNEAQ (reference sequence). As DNA, the CDR3 is TGTGCCAGCAGCTTAGCGGGAGCCGGAGGTTCCTACAATGAGCAGTTCTTC. It specifies CASSLAGAGGSYNEQFF.

This chain links TRBV6-5 with TRBJ1-2, with D possibly being TRBD1 (6 bases). Germline CDR1 is MNHEY and CDR2 is SVGAGI. CDR3 length: 14 residues. The V gene lost 5 bases and the J gene lost 4 bases, with 14 bases spanning the gap. CDR3 DNA: TGTGCCAGCAGTCCTTACAGGGAGGGCTATGGCTACACCTTC. This translates into CASSPYREGYGYTF.

V usage is TRBV5-6 and J usage is TRBJ2-7, with unresolved D. CDR1 is SGHDT, CDR2 YYEEEE, per germline. Trimming took off 2 bases at V and 6 bases at J, with 12 bases between the two ends. The CDR3 totals 13 residues. This chain's CDR3 is CASSFSRVSEQYF. The CDR3 DNA follows: TGTGCCAGCAGCTTTAGTAGGGTCTCCGAGCAGTACTTC.

The chain combines TRBV6-6 with TRBJ1-1, with D maybe TRBD1 (5 bases). The CDR3 covers 14 residues. Germline V gives CDR1 MNHNY, CDR2 SVGAGI (reference sequence). V lost 5 bases, J lost 1 base, and 11 bases lay in between. As DNA, the CDR3 is TGTGCCAGCAGTACCGGGACGGCGAACACTGAAGCTTTCTTT. Translating it yields CASSTGTANTEAFF.

J is TRBJ2-1 and V is TRBV28; a possible D gene is TRBD1 (6 bases). There are 16 residues in the CDR3. The germline V gene has CDR1 MDHEN and CDR2 SYDVKM. V was pared by 4 bases and J by 0 bases, with 13 bases between. For the CDR3, the DNA is TGTGCCAGCAGTTCCTCAGGGGAAAGCTCCTACAATGAGCAGTTCTTC. As protein: CASSSSGESSYNEQFF.

This clone was detected only a few times. CDR3 sequence reads: CAISERGQVNTEAFF. As DNA, the CDR3 is TGTGCCATCAGTGAAAGGGGGCAAGTGAACACTGAAGCTTTCTTT. This chain links TRBV10-3 with TRBJ1-1; TRBD1 matches at 7 bases. The CDR3 runs 15 residues. From germline, CDR1 is ENHRY and CDR2 SYGVKD. Trimming removed 3 bases from V and 0 bases from J; junction bases left unmatched: 4.

This clone was detected ten times or more. The rearrangement uses TRBV5-1 and TRBJ2-3, with TRBD1 as a possible D gene (6 bases). Between the trimmed V and J ends, which lost 4 bases and 3 bases, there was a span of 12 bases. Germline lookup yields CDR1 SGHRS and CDR2 YFSETQ. This CDR3 region has 14 residues. This chain's CDR3 is CASSQQGRTDTQYF. The CDR3, as DNA: TGCGCCAGCAGCCAACAGGGTCGGACAGATACGCAGTATTTT.

This clone was found once. The rearrangement joins TRBV5-1 to TRBJ2-3; no clear D gene. The germline gives CDR1 SGHRS, CDR2 YFSETQ. This CDR3 has 14 amino acids. Trimming left V 4 bases short and J 4 bases short, with 13 bases between. The CDR3 DNA reads TGCGCCAGCAGCGTGGGCTTTTCTCCAGATACGCAGTATTTT. It specifies CASSVGFSPDTQYF.

This clone was counted a few times. The rearrangement uses TRBV5-1 and TRBJ2-1, with TRBD2 matching over 8 bases. The length of the CDR3 is 14 residues. V was pared by 2 bases and J by 8 bases, with 6 bases of the junction left unmatched. Germline CDR1 is SGHRS and CDR2 is YFSETQ. The CDR3 coding sequence is TGCGCCAGCAGCTTACCGAGCGGGAGCTATGAGCAGTTCTTC. It translates to CASSLPSGSYEQFF.

The chain combines TRBV6-1 with TRBJ1-3; no clear D gene. Trimming pared 7 bases from V and 2 bases from J, leaving 9 bases between. This CDR3 has 13 residues. Germline V gene sequence: CDR1 MNHNS, CDR2 SASEGT. The CDR3 DNA sequence: TGTGCCAGCATAGGGAATACTGGAAACACCATATATTTT. Residues: CASIGNTGNTIYF.

This clone is termed medium-sized (0.01 to 0.1%). This chain connects TRBV5-1 to TRBJ2-1; no firm D call. Deletions cut 7 bases from V and 6 bases from J, with 11 bases between. The CDR3 has 12 amino acids. Germline V lookup: CDR1 SGHRS, CDR2 YFSETQ. In nucleotides, the CDR3 is TGCGCCAGCGGTTCCCAAGGCAATGAGCAGTTCTTC. It specifies CASGSQGNEQFF. The complete variable domain, with remaining parts taken from reference TRBV5-1 and TRBJ2-1, reads KAGVTQTPRYLIKTRGQQVTLSCSPISGHRSVSWYQQTPGQGLQFLFEYFSETQRNKGNFPGRFSGRQFSNSRSEMNVSTLELGDSALYLCASGSQGNEQFFGPGTRLTVL.